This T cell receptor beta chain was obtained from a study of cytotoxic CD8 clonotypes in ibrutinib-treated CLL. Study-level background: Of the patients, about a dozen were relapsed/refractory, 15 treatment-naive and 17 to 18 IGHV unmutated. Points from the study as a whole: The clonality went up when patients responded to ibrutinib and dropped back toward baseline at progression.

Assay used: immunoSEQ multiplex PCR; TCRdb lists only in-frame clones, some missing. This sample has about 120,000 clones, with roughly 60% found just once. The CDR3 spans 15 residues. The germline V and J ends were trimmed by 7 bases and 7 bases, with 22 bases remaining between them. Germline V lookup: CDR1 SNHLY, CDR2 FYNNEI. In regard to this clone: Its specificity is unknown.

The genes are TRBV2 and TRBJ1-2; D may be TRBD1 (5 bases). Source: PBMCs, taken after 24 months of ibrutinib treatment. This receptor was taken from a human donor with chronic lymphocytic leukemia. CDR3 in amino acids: CASIGGSATDAGYTF. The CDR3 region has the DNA TGTGCCAGCATCGGGGGTTCAGCGACTGATGCTGGCTACACCTTC.